Here is one TCR beta chain with its context. This clonotype was seen ten or more times. What this receptor recognizes is not known. Base qualities are not provided; no much larger clone lies one nucleotide away. For peripheral blood mononuclear cells, total RNA was isolated with TRIzol reagent and then purified using the RNeasy kit. Every RNA sample had an RNA integrity number above 6.5 and an OD 260/280 ratio above 1.9. At the junction V is shortened by 4 bases and J by 0 bases, with 13 bases in between. CDR1 is given as SQVTM and CDR2 as ANQGSEA, both from the germline V gene. The CDR3 sequence holds 15 residues, the cysteine and phenylalanine included. Solely the CDR3 DNA is kept, with 45 bases framed from the first base. The data belong to a study of tumor-infiltrating lymphocytes in glioblastoma multiforme (dated by TCRdb to about 2017). About the investigation overall: To find out whether intratumoral genomic heterogeneity fosters TIL diversity, the study jointly investigated somatic mutations, TIL diversity and immune response activity. What the research found in general, with its limitations: Because T cells carry unequal numbers of TCR transcripts, RNA-based TCR sequencing may distort clone frequencies. T cells were not sorted into functional subsets, which the authors noted as a future improvement. Generalizability was limited because only one glioblastoma patient was included in the TCR and somatic mutation analysis.

Using a modified ARM-PCR protocol with multiple V-beta primers and a C-beta primer, the team built TCRB libraries from RNA through three nested multiplex PCR rounds. Starting from approximately 0.51 ug of total RNA, TCRB-specific cDNA was synthesized using ProtoScript II Reverse Transcriptase and a C-beta primer. The description of the TCRB libraries did not mention any unique molecular identifiers. In the third PCR, barcodes and adapters were added over around 25 cycles with Deep VentR (exo-) polymerase, and the 250-500 bp bands were then gel purified. TCRB libraries were sequenced with 250 bp paired-end reads on an Illumina HiSeq 2500. Concerning the study's data processing: Trimmomatic was used to clean reads, FLASH to merge reads, MiGEC to assign V, D and J segments, and VDJtools to perform the analysis. The Shannon-Wiener diversity index, calculated using VDJtools, was used to quantify repertoire diversity. Clones were called with MiXCR by TCRdb after fastp trimmed the public reads at Q25, and only in-frame beta chains were retained. CDR3 protein sequences are deduplicated, and each keeps its most common genes and DNA. TCRdb's processing, not the authors', yielded these V and J calls. The sample profile shows 15,000 to 20,000 distinct CDR3 sequences; 55% to 75% of them were found once. The leading ten clones occupy under 20% of the sample.

The sample was peripheral blood. The source is a male donor with glioblastoma. Here the chain combines TRBV29-1 and TRBJ2-1, with the D call perhaps TRBD1 or TRBD2, as 5 bases match in each case. The DNA sequence reads TGCAGCGTTGGGCTTGTTGGGGGCTCCTACAATGAGCAGTTCTTC. This translates into CSVGLVGGSYNEQFF.